The entry below gives a single TCR beta chain sequence along with its context. The antigen is unknown. Profiling relied on immunoSEQ multiplex PCR, and the TCRdb table lists in-frame clones only, not all of them. The sample lists 55,000 or so clones; 60% to 85% were seen once. This CDR3 has 16 amino acids. The V gene's germline CDR1 is SGHAT and CDR2 FQDESV (reference sequence). V lost 1 base and J 0 bases, leaving 7 bases between the germline ends. These data are taken from a study of T cells in localized non-small cell lung cancer. Study-level findings and limits: Paired adjacent lung recovered a median around 59 of the top 100 tumor clones. One tumor region alone was sequenced, and heterogeneity therefore remains possible.

The chain joins TRBV11-1 to TRBJ2-6; no clear D gene. This receptor was identified in a woman aged 35 to 70 with stage II lung adenocarcinoma. Sequencing was performed on PBMCs, taken before any cancer treatment. The CDR3: CASSLDSPSGANVLTF. DNA of the CDR3: TGTGCCAGCAGCTTAGACAGTCCCTCTGGGGCCAACGTCCTGACTTTC. Full variable domain (missing parts from reference TRBV11-1 and TRBJ2-6): EAEVAQSPRYKITEKSQAVAFWCDPISGHATLYWYRQILGQGPELLVQFQDESVVDDSQLPKDRFSAERLKGVDSTLKIQPAELGDSAMYLCASSLDSPSGANVLTFGAGSRLTVL.